The source of this T cell receptor beta chain is a study of human T cells and chemical hapten exposure. Study-level information: TCR yields per sample varied mostly from small pooled library volume differences. General observations from the study: TCRs exceeding 1 in 1000 frequency stayed unchanged with DPC sensitization.

Time point: healthy volunteer bleed at 2 weeks. Total RNA was isolated from unfractionated whole blood. This clonotype was observed at least ten times. Its antigen is not known. The CDR3 is 15 amino acids. V lost 7 bases to trimming and J lost 6 bases, with 20 bases between them. TCRdb called the RACE reads again in MiXCR, with one record for every CDR3 protein. Of some 93,000 distinct CDR3 sequences listed, over 8% are singletons. The sample consisted of whole blood. This clonotype was obtained from a female donor in good health. Some clones in this sample may be carry-over from other donors' samples. The chain links TRBV12-3 or TRBV12-4 to TRBJ2-3, with D perhaps being TRBD1 or TRBD2 (5 bases each). CDR3 DNA: TGTGCCAGCACCCCCCAGGGAGTGGGGAAGGATACGCAGTATTTT. Translating it yields CASTPQGVGKDTQYF.